Below, 8 T cell receptor beta chains from the same sample are listed, as sequenced in a study of T-cell reconstitution after alpha-beta-depleted transplantation in children. As it was prepared, the TCRbeta library received unique molecular identifiers. MiXCR, applied by TCRdb to the PCR reads, yields one record per CDR3 protein. This table has fewer than 120,000 distinct CDR3 sequences, over 9% appearing once. The sequenced sample was PBMCs from the stem cell graft donor, obtained from the stem cell graft. All receptors come from a human donor who donated a stem cell graft to a child with acute lymphoblastic leukemia.

This clonotype has at least ten counts. The chain combines TRBV27 with TRBJ2-7; TRBD1 matches at 10 bases. Trimming cost V 3 bases and J 2 bases; bases outside gene matches: 1. The CDR3 loop spans 14 amino acids. Germline CDR1 is MNHEY and CDR2 is SMNVEV (reference sequence). CDR3 sequence (DNA): TGTGCCAGCAGTTTCGGGACAGGGGCCTACGAGCAGTACTTC. It encodes CASSFGTGAYEQYF.

This clonotype has a count of ten or more. The rearrangement uses TRBV5-1 and TRBJ2-3, with TRBD1 identical over 9 bases. V gave up 4 bases and J gave up 1 base; unmatched junction bases: 10. CDR3 length: 17 amino acids. Per the germline V gene, CDR1 is SGHRS and CDR2 is YFSETQ. CDR3 sequence: CASSLAGTGYGTDTQYF. The DNA of the CDR3 is TGCGCCAGCAGCCTAGCCGGGACAGGGTACGGCACAGATACGCAGTATTTT.

This clonotype was detected many times. The V gene is TRBV7-6, the J gene TRBJ2-1; D perhaps matches TRBD2 (5 bases). The V and J ends lost 1 base and 0 bases respectively, with 7 bases between them. The germline gives CDR1 SGHVS, CDR2 FNYEAQ. This CDR3 has 15 amino acids. The CDR3 spells CASSLEAVSYNEQFF. CDR3 coding DNA: TGTGCCAGCAGCTTAGAAGCGGTCTCCTACAATGAGCAGTTCTTC.

This clonotype was recorded at least ten times. The chain recombines TRBV20-1 with TRBJ2-5; no definite D call. The CDR3 length is 12 residues. Germline CDR1 DFQATT, CDR2 SNEGSKA (reference sequence). Trimming removed 6 bases from V and 1 base from J, with 9 bases in between. CDR3 sequence: CSATASQETQYF. CDR3 nucleotides: TGCAGTGCCACGGCCAGCCAAGAGACCCAGTACTTC.

Many counts were recorded for this clonotype. The chain recombines TRBV6-5 with TRBJ1-5; D might be TRBD1 (5 bases). CDR3 length: 13 residues. V lost 0 bases to trimming and J lost 5 bases, with 5 bases between them. CDR1 MNHEY and CDR2 SVGAGI come from the germline V gene. The CDR3 DNA follows: TGTGCCAGCAGTTACTCCAGGGATCAGCCCCAGCATTTT. Protein: CASSYSRDQPQHF.

This clonotype showed up many times. The CDR3 DNA sequence: TGTGCCAGCAGCATCGGGACACCCTACAATGAGCAGTTCTTC. This codes for CASSIGTPYNEQFF. V and J are TRBV11-2 and TRBJ2-1; perhaps TRBD1 as D (6 bases). CDR1 SGHAT and CDR2 FQNNGV come from the germline V gene. The CDR3 totals 14 residues. The germline V and J ends were trimmed by 5 bases and 2 bases, with 10 bases remaining between them. The entire variable domain, with the rest obtained from reference TRBV11-2 and TRBJ2-1, is as follows: EAGVAQSPRYKIIEKRQSVAFWCNPISGHATLYWYQQILGQGPKLLIQFQNNGVVDDSQLPKDRFSAERLKGVDSTLKIQPAKLEDSAVYLCASSIGTPYNEQFFGPGTRLTVL.

This clonotype was seen ten or more times. A junction boundary mismatches the germline segment, possibly from a read error. This chain uses TRBV2 with TRBJ2-1; no clear D. The CDR3 runs to 15 residues. Germline V gene sequence: CDR1 SNHLY, CDR2 FYNNEI. CDR3 DNA sequence: TGTGCCAGCAGAGAAGGCCAGAGCTCCTACAATGAGCAGTTCTTC. Translated: CASREGQSSYNEQFF.

This clonotype was observed at least ten times. The V and J genes are TRBV6-5 and TRBJ1-5, with D maybe TRBD1 (6 bases). CDR1 MNHEY and CDR2 SVGAGI come from the germline V gene. The CDR3 is made up of 15 amino acids. V gave up 6 bases and J gave up 1 base, with 13 bases separating them. The CDR3 is CASSLRQDSNQPQHF. The CDR3, as DNA: TGTGCCAGCAGCCTCAGACAGGACAGCAATCAGCCCCAGCATTTT.